The 8 T cell receptor beta chains in this list originate from one sample, sequenced in a study of blood T cell repertoires in COVID-19. Clones were read by immunoSEQ multiplex PCR, and TCRdb kept only the in-frame ones, dropping some. The data hold tens of thousands of clones, with roughly 85% observed a single time. The specimen sequenced was peripheral blood. These receptors were obtained from a human donor in a cohort sampled during active COVID-19.

The gene calls are TRBV10-3 and TRBJ2-7; TRBD1 matches 7 bases. From germline, CDR1 is ENHRY and CDR2 SYGVKD. The CDR3 contains 14 residues. With 10 bases clipped from V and 2 bases from J, the junction kept 11 bases outside the gene matches. CDR3 sequence reads: CATMTPQGTYEQYF. CDR3 nucleotide sequence: TGTGCCACCATGACCCCACAGGGGACCTACGAGCAGTACTTC.

CDR3 protein: CASSPDWSGEQFF. The CDR3 DNA sequence: TGTGCCAGCAGCCCTGACTGGAGCGGTGAGCAGTTCTTC. This chain connects TRBV7-8 to TRBJ2-1; a weak D match, TRBD2 (5 bases). The CDR3 loop spans 13 amino acids. V was shortened by 5 bases and J by 9 bases, with 14 bases between the two germline ends. In germline, CDR1 is SGHVS, CDR2 FQNEAQ. The complete variable domain, with remaining parts taken from reference TRBV7-8 and TRBJ2-1, reads GAGVSQSPRYKVAKRGQDVALRCDPISGHVSLFWYQQALGQGPEFLTYFQNEAQLDKSGLPSDRFFAERPEGSVSTLKIQRTQQEDSAVYLCASSPDWSGEQFFGPGTRLTVL.

The V and J genes are TRBV7-9 and TRBJ2-7; TRBD2 might be the D (5 bases). Germline CDR1 SEHNR, CDR2 FQNEAQ (reference sequence). This CDR3 is 15 amino acids long. Trimming left V 5 bases short and J 2 bases short, with 16 bases between. CDR3 coding DNA: TGTGCCAGCAGCCGGCTAGGGAGCGGTCCCTACGAGCAGTACTTC. It specifies CASSRLGSGPYEQYF. The whole variable domain, filled in from reference TRBV7-9 and TRBJ2-7, reads DTGVSQNPRHKITKRGQNVTFRCDPISEHNRLYWYRQTLGQGPEFLTYFQNEAQLEKSRLLSDRFSAERPKGSFSTLEIQRTEQGDSAMYLCASSRLGSGPYEQYFGPGTRLTVT.

This rearrangement joins TRBV5-1 to TRBJ2-1, with TRBD2 matching 7 bases. CDR3 size: 15 residues. The germline CDR1 and CDR2 sequences are SGHRS and YFSETQ. The ends lost 2 bases at V and 4 bases at J; junction bases unmatched: 6. The CDR3 sequence: CASSFAGVSYNEQFF. In DNA form, the CDR3 reads TGCGCCAGCAGCTTCGCGGGAGTATCTTACAATGAGCAGTTCTTC. Based on the CDR3 plus reference TRBV5-1 and TRBJ2-1, the full variable domain is KAGVTQTPRYLIKTRGQQVTLSCSPISGHRSVSWYQQTPGQGLQFLFEYFSETQRNKGNFPGRFSGRQFSNSRSEMNVSTLELGDSALYLCASSFAGVSYNEQFFGPGTRLTVL.

V usage is TRBV5-3 and J usage is TRBJ2-1; tentatively, D is TRBD2 (5 bases). TRBV5-3 is marked as an open reading frame, function uncertain. Trimming removed 1 base from V and 0 bases from J, with 8 bases in between. The CDR3 runs to 15 residues. CDR3 residues: CARSLSGSSYNEQFF. DNA for the CDR3: TGTGCCAGAAGCTTGTCGGGAAGCTCCTACAATGAGCAGTTCTTC.

This clone was detected only a few times. This chain joins TRBV27 and TRBJ2-6; D gene ambiguous. This CDR3 comprises 14 residues. Between the trimmed V and J ends, which lost 5 bases and 3 bases, there was a span of 8 bases. Germline values: CDR1 MNHEY, CDR2 SMNVEV (reference sequence). The CDR3 here is CASSPSGGANVLTF. The CDR3 nucleotides are TGTGCCAGCAGTCCCTCGGGTGGGGCCAACGTCCTGACTTTC.

The chain combines TRBV6-5 with TRBJ1-2, with a tentative D call TRBD1 (5 bases). V was cut by 6 bases and J by 7 bases, with 21 bases left in between. The germline CDR1 and CDR2 sequences are MNHEY and SVGAGI. This CDR3 spans 15 amino acids. CDR3 sequence (DNA): TGTGCCAGCAGAGATCGAAACCAGGGTTGGCTTGGCTACACCTTC. It is translated as CASRDRNQGWLGYTF.

This clone was seen more than once but under ten times. The V gene is TRBV30, the J gene TRBJ2-5; unclear D gene. Germline V gene data show CDR1 as GTSNPN and CDR2 as SVGIG (reference sequence). The CDR3 runs 11 residues. Trimming removed 5 bases at V and 6 bases at J, with 10 bases between. The CDR3, as DNA: TGTGCCTGGGGCTCTGGGCAGACCCAGTACTTC. Translation: CAWGSGQTQYF.